Here is one T cell receptor beta chain with its context. The table came from immunoSEQ multiplex PCR; TCRdb's copy has only in-frame clones and leaves some out. The sample records about 120,000 clones, 85% being singletons. The data stem from a study of blood T cell repertoires in COVID-19. Study-wide context: Italy, Spain and the United States were the sources of the convalescent and acute COVID-19 samples. Sample material is recorded as cDNA or gDNA derived from T cells, B-cell-depleted T cells, or PBMCs.

The CDR3 loop spans 15 amino acids. V shed 7 bases, J shed 6 bases, and the junction held 6 bases outside the gene matches. Germline V gene data show CDR1 as SGHTA and CDR2 as FQGNSA. This TCR derives from a woman of 80 years or more with acute or convalescent COVID-19. The chain employs TRBV7-2 and TRBJ2-1, with 13 bases that match TRBD2. Input material: peripheral blood. CDR3 region: CASITSGGAPNEQFF. The DNA for the CDR3 is TGTGCCAGCATAACTAGCGGGGGGGCCCCCAATGAGCAGTTCTTC.